The entry below gives a single T cell receptor (beta chain) sequence along with its context. Its matching antigen is unknown. These data belong to a study of OX40 agonist ivuxolimab in advanced cancers. Study summary: Patients were dosed with the agonistic anti-OX40 (CD134) antibody ivuxolimab. Past anti-PD-1, anti-PD-L1 or anti-CTLA-4 therapy was accepted, and 30% to 50% had received some. Three individuals attained partial responses, comprising one hepatocellular carcinoma case and two cutaneous melanoma cases.

Trimming removed 5 bases at V and 12 bases at J, with 14 bases between. This CDR3 is 11 amino acids long. Germline V CDR1 and CDR2: MNHEY, SMNVEV (reference sequence). The repertoire was sequenced with immunoSEQ multiplex PCR; TCRdb's copy has only in-frame clones and lacks some. The sample includes more than 95,000 clones, just under 95% seen only once; the top ten take roughly 0.8%. Study-level findings and limits: Low normalized T-cell clonal expansion was also seen in some nonresponders.

The receptor was isolated from an adult with an advanced solid tumor such as melanoma, head and neck, liver or kidney cancer. V is TRBV27 and J is TRBJ2-7; a weak D match, TRBD1 (6 bases). This specimen was CD4+ or CD8+ T cells sorted from blood, taken in a trial of the OX40 agonist ivuxolimab. The DNA for the CDR3 is TGTGCCAGCAGTATGGACAGTCCGCTGTACTTC. Protein: CASSMDSPLYF.